Shown below are 5 T cell receptor beta chains from a single sample sequenced in a study of naive and memory T cell subsets. Study-level findings and limits: Possibly reflecting memory cells re-expressing CD45RA, a few larger clonotypes occurred in naive repertoires, especially CD8.

Their specific antigens are unknown. The beta constant-region primer was an equimolar mix of two oligonucleotides covering TRBC1 and TRBC2. Nested alpha and beta constant-region primers with the SP2 primer drove four PCR rounds on ligated cDNA. TCRdb re-called the UMI-ligation and nested PCR reads with MiXCR, one entry per CDR3 protein. This table holds roughly 140,000 distinct CDR3 sequences, about a fifth found once. The sequencing input was naive CD8+ T cells from blood. The origin of the receptors is a human donor in good health.

The rearrangement uses TRBV27 and TRBJ2-5, with 8 bases that match TRBD1. The CDR3 has 14 residues. V was clipped by 3 bases and J by 5 bases; unmatched bases: 5. In germline, CDR1 is MNHEY, CDR2 SMNVEV (reference sequence). In DNA, the CDR3 is TGTGCCAGCAGTTTCACGACAGGGGTGGAGACCCAGTACTTC. The encoded protein is CASSFTTGVETQYF.

The genes are TRBV20-1 and TRBJ2-3; 10 positions agree with TRBD2. V shed 3 bases, J shed 2 bases, and the junction held 8 bases outside the gene matches. This CDR3 has 16 amino acids. Germline CDR1 DFQATT, CDR2 SNEGSKA (reference sequence). This CDR3 reads CSASSLAGEITDTQYF. CDR3 bases: TGCAGTGCTAGCTCCCTAGCGGGAGAGATCACAGATACGCAGTATTTT.

This clonotype showed up many times. The V gene is TRBV29-1, the J gene TRBJ1-3; no definite D call. The CDR3 is 13 amino acids. CDR1 is SQVTM and CDR2 is ANQGSEA in the germline V gene. Trimming took off 7 bases at V and 0 bases at J, with 10 bases between the two ends. The CDR3 here is CSARLDSGNTIYF. As DNA, the CDR3 is TGCAGCGCGAGACTGGACTCTGGAAACACCATATATTTT. Complete variable domain (other parts from reference TRBV29-1 and TRBJ1-3): SAVISQKPSRDICQRGTSLTIQCQVDSQVTMMFWYRQQPGQSLTLIATANQGSEATYESGFVIDKFPISRPNLTFSTLTVSNMSPEDSSIYLCSARLDSGNTIYFGEGSWLTVV.

V gene TRBV6-6 combines with J gene TRBJ2-3; D is uncertain. Germline loops: CDR1 MNHNY, CDR2 SVGAGI (reference sequence). The V gene lost 7 bases and the J gene lost 7 bases, with 12 bases spanning the gap. There are 12 residues in the CDR3. CDR3 protein: CASNRDVYTQYF. Written as DNA, the CDR3 is TGTGCCAGCAATAGAGACGTATATACGCAGTATTTT.

The chain has TRBV27 and TRBJ1-5; D might be TRBD1 (6 bases). Trimming stripped 5 bases from V and 2 bases from J, with 16 bases between. The CDR3 spans 16 residues. Germline V gives CDR1 MNHEY, CDR2 SMNVEV (reference sequence). CDR3: CASSLSGEGGNQPQHF. Written as DNA, the CDR3 is TGTGCCAGCAGTCTCTCCGGGGAGGGGGGCAATCAGCCCCAGCATTTT.